A single T cell receptor (beta chain) is shown here with its context. The J segment lost 2 bases and the V segment lost 3 bases, leaving 4 bases of the junction unmatched. The germline V gene has CDR1 MNHEY and CDR2 SVGEGT. This CDR3 is 15 amino acids long. The method was immunoSEQ multiplex PCR; TCRdb's version includes in-frame clones alone and lacks a portion of them. The table has about 82,000 clones, about four fifths seen once; the top ten hold about 18%. This sample stems from a study of blood T cell repertoires in COVID-19. The overall study: The analysed material was cDNA or gDNA that came from T cells, B-cell-depleted T cells, or PBMCs.

This chain uses TRBV6-2 or TRBV6-3 with TRBJ1-3; 7 positions agree with TRBD1. Sequenced material: peripheral blood. This clonotype originated in a woman aged 55-70 years with acute or convalescent COVID-19. The chain's CDR3 is CASSYPGTAGNTIYF. In nucleotides, the CDR3 is TGTGCCAGCAGTTATCCCGGGACAGCTGGAAACACCATATATTTT.